These 25 T cell receptor beta chains came from one sample sequenced in a study of graft-versus-host responses after intestinal transplantation. Their antigen targets remain unknown. Libraries were prepared by immunoSEQ multiplex PCR; TCRdb keeps only in-frame clonotypes and omits some of them. The sample comprises approximately 90,000 clones, approximately 94% of which are singletons, and about 2% rests with the top ten. This material consisted of unstimulated CD8+ T cells sorted from spleen or lymph node cells, taken before intestinal transplant. The origin of the receptors is a human donor who received an intestinal transplant.

This chain links TRBV9 with TRBJ1-2; TRBD1 aligns across 10 bases. Germline loops: CDR1 SGDLS, CDR2 YYNGEE. Losses at the gene ends were 0 bases for V and 8 bases for J; bases not matched to a gene: 4. The CDR3 spans 14 residues. Here the CDR3 reads CASSVEGTGAGYTF. The CDR3 nucleotides are TGTGCCAGCAGCGTAGAAGGGACAGGGGCAGGCTACACCTTC.

The gene calls are TRBV7-9 and TRBJ2-3, with TRBD2 matching over 15 bases. Germline V gene data show CDR1 as SEHNR and CDR2 as FQNEAQ (reference sequence). V lost 8 bases, J lost 4 bases, and 4 bases stayed unmatched. This CDR3 has 15 amino acids. The CDR3 loop is CASGGLAGGPDTQYF. DNA of the CDR3: TGTGCCAGCGGCGGACTAGCGGGGGGGCCAGATACGCAGTATTTT. The whole variable domain, remainder taken from reference TRBV7-9 and TRBJ2-3, is DTGVSQNPRHKITKRGQNVTFRCDPISEHNRLYWYRQTLGQGPEFLTYFQNEAQLEKSRLLSDRFSAERPKGSFSTLEIQRTEQGDSAMYLCASGGLAGGPDTQYFGPGTRLTVL.

The rearrangement joins TRBV29-1 to TRBJ2-1; 11 bases match TRBD2. The CDR3 has 14 residues. Per germline, CDR1 SQVTM and CDR2 ANQGSEA. V lost 6 bases and J lost 3; bases outside the gene matches: 4. The CDR3: CSVTSGDVYNEQFF. The CDR3 region has the DNA TGCAGCGTGACTAGCGGGGATGTCTACAATGAGCAGTTCTTC.

Here the CDR3 DNA reads TGTGCCAGTCGCAGCGGGGGTCGGGGCGGGGAGCTGTTTTTT. This gives the protein CASRSGGRGGELFF. The chain is built from TRBV27 and TRBJ2-2; the match to TRBD2 covers 8 bases. The CDR3 runs 14 residues. Trimming at V came to 9 bases and at J to 7 bases, leaving 10 bases not matched to a gene. Germline-derived CDR1 and CDR2 are MNHEY and SMNVEV (reference sequence).

This chain joins TRBV19 and TRBJ1-2; unclear D gene. CDR1 and CDR2 from the germline V gene are LNHDA and SQIVND (reference sequence). V was pared by 8 bases and J by 2 bases, with 15 bases between. The CDR3 length is 14 residues. CDR3 nucleotide sequence: TGTGCCAGTTTCTCCCGGTACGCGAACTATGGCTACACCTTC. It encodes CASFSRYANYGYTF.

V gene TRBV29-1 combines with J gene TRBJ2-3; D uncertain. Germline assignment: CDR1 SQVTM and CDR2 ANQGSEA. The V end lost 4 bases, the J end lost 1 base, and 6 bases lay between the germline ends. The CDR3 is 12 amino acids. The CDR3 loop is CSVGTGTDTQYF. The DNA of the CDR3 is TGCAGCGTTGGTACGGGCACAGATACGCAGTATTTT.

In this sample, this clone turned up a few times. The chain links TRBV29-1 to TRBJ2-2, with a possible D match to TRBD2 (6 bases). This CDR3 contains 16 residues. Per germline, CDR1 SQVTM and CDR2 ANQGSEA. V shed 5 bases and J shed 6 bases, with 22 bases lying between them. CDR3 loop: CSVFLAEGTKAGELFF. The CDR3 coding sequence is TGCAGCGTTTTTTTGGCGGAGGGAACAAAGGCCGGGGAGCTGTTTTTT.

The chain combines TRBV27 with TRBJ2-1; D perhaps matches TRBD2 (6 bases). The CDR3 sequence is 15 residues long. Germline V lookup: CDR1 MNHEY, CDR2 SMNVEV (reference sequence). V lost 2 bases and J lost 0, with 8 bases in between. This CDR3 is CASSLGGSSYNEQFF. Here the CDR3 DNA reads TGTGCCAGCAGTTTAGGGGGGAGCTCCTACAATGAGCAGTTCTTC.

On this clone itself: The junction differs from germline at one of its ends, possibly a read error. The chain couples TRBV14 to TRBJ2-6, with D possibly being TRBD1 (5 bases). The CDR3 length is 16 residues. Germline-derived CDR1 and CDR2 are SGHDN and FVKESK. Here the CDR3 DNA reads TGTGCCAGCAGCCAGGAGTCCGTCTCTGGGGCCAGCGTCCTGACTTTC. As protein: CASSQESVSGASVLTF.

The chain combines TRBV19 with TRBJ2-5, with TRBD2 matching 10 bases. This CDR3 is built from 16 residues. Germline-derived CDR1 and CDR2 are LNHDA and SQIVND (reference sequence). J lost 2 bases, V lost 4 bases, and 7 bases had no gene match. CDR3 residues: CASSTPASGGQETQYF. The CDR3 DNA sequence: TGTGCCAGTAGTACCCCGGCTAGCGGGGGTCAAGAGACCCAGTACTTC.

The chain carries TRBV7-8 and TRBJ2-3; 7 nucleotides match TRBD1. With V trimmed by 2 bases and J by 1 base, 3 bases remained unmatched. This CDR3 is built from 15 residues. The germline CDR1 and CDR2 sequences are SGHVS and FQNEAQ. The CDR3 spells CASSLRTGGTDTQYF. CDR3 coding DNA: TGTGCCAGCAGCTTACGGACAGGCGGCACAGATACGCAGTATTTT.

This sequence joins TRBV4-3 and TRBJ2-7, with TRBD2 identical over 12 bases. This CDR3 region has 14 residues. The V and J ends lost 4 bases and 7 bases, in that order; junction bases with no gene match: 5. In germline, CDR1 is LGHNA, CDR2 YSLEER. DNA for the CDR3: TGCGCCAGCAGCCGCACTAGCGGGGGGCGTGAGCAGTACTTC. Protein sequence: CASSRTSGGREQYF.

In its sample, this clone was seen a few times. The sample contains more than one DNA sequence encoding this CDR3. This chain links TRBV4-3 with TRBJ2-7; D is uncertain. V shed 0 bases and J shed 2 bases, with 8 bases lying between them. The CDR3 runs 14 residues. Germline V lookup: CDR1 LGHNA, CDR2 YSLEER. In DNA, the CDR3 is TGCGCCAGCAGCCAAGACCTAGGAGCCTACGAGCAGTACTTC. This encodes CASSQDLGAYEQYF.

The rearrangement uses TRBV27 and TRBJ1-1; D is perhaps TRBD1 (5 bases). The CDR3 is 13 amino acids. V lost 2 bases to trimming and J lost 4 bases, with 8 bases between them. The V gene's germline CDR1 is MNHEY and CDR2 SMNVEV (reference sequence). The CDR3 DNA is TGTGCCAGCAGTTTAACAGGATCCACTGAAGCTTTCTTT. Its protein is CASSLTGSTEAFF.

The J gene is TRBJ2-3, the V gene TRBV29-1; D is perhaps TRBD2 (6 bases). With 4 bases removed from V and 4 bases from J, the gap between germline ends came to 24 bases. Germline CDR1 is SQVTM and CDR2 is ANQGSEA. There are 17 residues in the CDR3. In DNA form, the CDR3 reads TGCAGCGTTGTTAGGGGAGCGGGCAGGAGACCAGCAGATACGCAGTATTTT. Amino acids: CSVVRGAGRRPADTQYF.

The V call is TRBV2, the J call TRBJ2-3; 9 nucleotides align to TRBD2. Germline CDR1 is SNHLY and CDR2 is FYNNEI. J lost 2 bases, V lost 4 bases, and 13 bases had no gene match. The CDR3 totals 18 residues. The CDR3 nucleotides are TGTGCCAGCAGTGCTCCTAGCGGGGTGACACCGTCCACAGATACGCAGTATTTT. Its translation is CASSAPSGVTPSTDTQYF.

This clone was seen only a few times. V is TRBV10-3 and J is TRBJ2-7; TRBD2 agrees at 11 bases. Germline-derived CDR1 and CDR2 are ENHRY and SYGVKD. This CDR3 contains 15 residues. J lost 3 bases, V lost 3 bases, and 4 bases had no gene match. The CDR3 reads CAISETTSGVYEQYF. The DNA of the CDR3 is TGTGCCATCAGTGAAACGACTAGCGGGGTCTACGAGCAGTACTTC.

The sample holds a few counts of this clone. The chain joins TRBV2 to TRBJ1-4, with 7 bases matching TRBD1. The V and J ends lost 4 bases and 3 bases, in that order; junction bases with no gene match: 11. Germline V gives CDR1 SNHLY, CDR2 FYNNEI. The CDR3 is 17 residues long. Here the CDR3 DNA reads TGTGCCAGCAGTGTATTCAGGGACAGAGGATCTAATGAAAAACTGTTTTTT. It encodes CASSVFRDRGSNEKLFF.

V usage is TRBV6-6 and J usage is TRBJ2-5; 16 nucleotides line up with TRBD2. This CDR3 is 16 amino acids long. Trimming at V came to 6 bases and at J to 2 bases, leaving 3 bases not matched to a gene. CDR1 is MNHNY and CDR2 is SVGAGI in the germline V gene (reference sequence). The CDR3 DNA is TGTGCCAGCAGGGGACTAGCGGGGGGGCCACAAGAGACCCAGTACTTC. It yields the protein CASRGLAGGPQETQYF.

The chain has TRBV27 and TRBJ2-7; 7 nucleotides match TRBD1. Looked up from germline, CDR1 is MNHEY and CDR2 is SMNVEV (reference sequence). The CDR3 sequence is 14 residues long. Germline trimming cut 4 bases from V and 2 bases from J; bases unmatched to any gene: 5. The CDR3 coding sequence is TGTGCCAGCAGTTCCGAGACAGGGCCCTACGAGCAGTACTTC. Amino acids: CASSSETGPYEQYF.

The CDR3 DNA reads TGTGCCAGCAGCTTCTTGGGACTAGCGGGGGGGCATGAGACCCAGTACTTC. This translates into CASSFLGLAGGHETQYF. V and J are TRBV7-2 and TRBJ2-5, with 16 bases that match TRBD2. This CDR3 spans 17 amino acids. After removal of 3 bases from V and 5 bases from J, the junction contained 6 bases not matched to a gene. Germline values: CDR1 SGHTA, CDR2 FQGNSA. Looking up the rest from reference TRBV7-2 and TRBJ2-5 gives the full variable domain: GAGVSQSPSNKVTEKGKDVELRCDPISGHTALYWYRQSLGQGLEFLIYFQGNSAPDKSGLPSDRFSAERTGGSVSTLTIQRTQQEDSAVYLCASSFLGLAGGHETQYFGPGTRLLVL.

The genes are TRBV30 and TRBJ1-2; TRBD1 might be the D (6 bases). Deletions cut 0 bases from V and 6 bases from J, with 11 bases between. CDR3 length: 13 residues. Germline values: CDR1 GTSNPN, CDR2 SVGIG (reference sequence). The CDR3 region has the DNA TGTGCCTGGAGTGTACAGGGTTTTCATGGCTACACCTTC. Translating gives CAWSVQGFHGYTF.

The genes are TRBV7-9 and TRBJ1-3, with D possibly being TRBD1 (5 bases). CDR3 length: 14 residues. The germline V and J ends were trimmed by 7 bases and 2 bases, with 12 bases remaining between them. Germline values: CDR1 SEHNR, CDR2 FQNEAQ (reference sequence). The CDR3 loop is CASIPGGAGNTIYF. The CDR3 DNA sequence: TGTGCCAGCATCCCCGGGGGAGCTGGAAACACCATATATTTT.

The genes are TRBV10-3 and TRBJ1-5; 9 bases map to TRBD1. This CDR3 has 17 amino acids. Germline trimming cut 6 bases from V and 0 bases from J; bases unmatched to any gene: 9. Germline-derived CDR1 and CDR2 are ENHRY and SYGVKD. The CDR3 region is CAIRPAGQGSSNQPQHF. As DNA, the CDR3 is TGTGCCATCAGACCCGCCGGACAGGGGAGTAGCAATCAGCCCCAGCATTTT.

This chain joins TRBV11-2 and TRBJ2-7, with D unclear. V was pared by 1 base and J by 1 base, with 11 bases between. The CDR3 extends over 15 amino acids. The germline gives CDR1 SGHAT, CDR2 FQNNGV. CDR3 in amino acids: CASSLGTGASYEQYF. The CDR3 coding sequence is TGTGCCAGCAGCTTAGGCACCGGTGCTTCCTACGAGCAGTACTTC. Full variable domain (rest looked up from reference TRBV11-2 and TRBJ2-7): EAGVAQSPRYKIIEKRQSVAFWCNPISGHATLYWYQQILGQGPKLLIQFQNNGVVDDSQLPKDRFSAERLKGVDSTLKIQPAKLEDSAVYLCASSLGTGASYEQYFGPGTRLTVT.